Below are 6 T cell receptor beta chains sequenced from a single sample in a study of blood T cells in healthy people across ages. Primers used in a second PCR of about 6 to 12 cycles were a sample-barcoded 5' primer and a J-beta primer mix. TCRdb processed the 5' RACE reads anew with MiXCR; each CDR3 protein has one entry. The data contain some 800,000 distinct CDR3 sequences, 40% to 50% of them singletons. The specimen sequenced was blood. The receptors stem from a man between 60 and 75 years old in good health.

A few counts support this clonotype. The genes are TRBV7-2 and TRBJ2-3; a possible D gene is TRBD2 (5 bases). Deletions cut 5 bases from V and 1 base from J, with 13 bases between. This CDR3 region has 15 residues. Germline-derived CDR1 and CDR2 are SGHTA and FQGNSA. The CDR3 region is CASSPGGPRTDTQYF. The CDR3 DNA reads TGTGCCAGCAGCCCCGGAGGACCACGCACAGATACGCAGTATTTT.

The chain recombines TRBV6-2 or TRBV6-3 with TRBJ2-7, with TRBD1 as a possible D gene (5 bases). Near its end, the DNA agrees better with TRBJ2-5, so the J call may be wrong. This CDR3 region has 15 residues. Germline CDR1 MNHEY, CDR2 SVGEGT. The CDR3 DNA sequence: TGTGCCAGCAGCCCCCAGGGCCGGCGGAAGGGGACCCAGTACTTC. Translated, it gives CASSPQGRRKGTQYF.

The CDR3 bases are TGTGCCAGCAGTGACTTAGCGACGGGCAAGGGGGAGCAGTACTTC. The encoded protein is CASSDLATGKGEQYF. The gene calls are TRBV2 and TRBJ2-4; possible D gene TRBD1, 6 bases. V was trimmed by 3 bases and J by 13 bases, leaving 22 bases between them. CDR1 is SNHLY and CDR2 is FYNNEI in the germline V gene. The CDR3 sequence is 15 residues long.

To note about this clonotype: The junction and the germline gene differ at one end; a read error may be behind it. V is TRBV11-2 and J is TRBJ2-1, with 7 positions matching TRBD1. Germline-derived CDR1 and CDR2 are SGHAT and FQNNGV. This CDR3 has 14 residues. The CDR3 reads CASSLASGGSERFF. The DNA for the CDR3 is TGTGCCAGCAGCTTAGCGTCAGGGGGAAGTGAGCGGTTCTTC. The full variable domain, with the rest looked up from reference TRBV11-2 and TRBJ2-1, is EAGVAQSPRYKIIEKRQSVAFWCNPISGHATLYWYQQILGQGPKLLIQFQNNGVVDDSQLPKDRFSAERLKGVDSTLKIQPAKLEDSAVYLCASSLASGGSERFFGPGTRLTVL.

V and J are TRBV6-6 and TRBJ1-2; D gene uncertain. The CDR3 is 10 residues long. Germline loops: CDR1 MNHNY, CDR2 SVGAGI (reference sequence). Trimming left V 6 bases short and J 7 bases short, with 6 bases between. Here the CDR3 DNA reads TGTGCCAGCAGCGAGGGTGGCTACACCTTC. As protein: CASSEGGYTF.

The chain joins TRBV4-1 to TRBJ1-5, with D maybe TRBD1 (5 bases). CDR1 is MGHRA, CDR2 YSYEKL, per germline. V lost 4 bases, J lost 0 bases, and 16 bases lay in between. This CDR3 spans 17 amino acids. The CDR3 reads CASSLAGGGNSNQPQHF. The CDR3 nucleotides are TGCGCCAGCAGCCTTGCGGGGGGTGGAAATAGCAATCAGCCCCAGCATTTT.